The TCR beta chain described here comes from a study of neoadjuvant anti-PD-1 for oral cavity cancer. The table came from immunoSEQ multiplex PCR; TCRdb's copy has only in-frame clones and leaves some out. The data show about 12,000 clones, 57% seen once. This clone appeared a few times. These oral cavity squamous cell carcinomas were HPV-negative and locally advanced. J lost 12 bases, V lost 4 bases, and 12 bases had no gene match. The CDR3 has 14 amino acids. Germline V gene sequence: CDR1 MNHEY, CDR2 SMNVEV (reference sequence). V and J are TRBV27 and TRBJ2-5; TRBD1 matches 9 bases. The sample here was tumor tissue, taken before nivolumab (anti-PD-1) treatment. The sequence came from a person between 40 and 85 years old with oral cavity squamous cell carcinoma. The CDR3 spells CASSSSQGATLEYF. Written as DNA, the CDR3 is TGTGCCAGCAGTTCATCACAGGGGGCGACGTTAGAGTACTTC.